A single T cell receptor beta chain is shown here with its context. The target antigen is unknown. The sample originates from a study of shared clonotypes between healthy human individuals. CD4+ cells underwent separation, giving CD45RA+ naive and CD45RA-negative memory subsets. Germline V gene sequence: CDR1 SGHRS, CDR2 YFSETQ. The CDR3 covers 15 residues. Trimming stripped 6 bases from V and 1 base from J, with 14 bases between. Study conclusions and caveats: In the sorted subsets, rarefaction showed sequencing was incomplete despite large depth. Lower generation probabilities were found for non-shared clonotypes than for those shared by all four donors.

The method was immunoSEQ multiplex PCR; TCRdb's version includes in-frame clones alone and lacks a portion of them. This sample has about 1.1 million clones, with 75% to 80% found just once. The TCR originated in a man younger than 30 in good health. Some clones in this sample may be carry-over from other donors' samples. Sequenced: memory CD4+ T cells from PBMCs. Regarding subset: CD45RA-negative fraction. The chain employs TRBV5-1 and TRBJ1-3; D is unresolved. CDR3 sequence (DNA): TGCGCCAGCACTCCATCGATGGGATCTGGAAACACCATATATTTT. The encoded protein is CASTPSMGSGNTIYF.